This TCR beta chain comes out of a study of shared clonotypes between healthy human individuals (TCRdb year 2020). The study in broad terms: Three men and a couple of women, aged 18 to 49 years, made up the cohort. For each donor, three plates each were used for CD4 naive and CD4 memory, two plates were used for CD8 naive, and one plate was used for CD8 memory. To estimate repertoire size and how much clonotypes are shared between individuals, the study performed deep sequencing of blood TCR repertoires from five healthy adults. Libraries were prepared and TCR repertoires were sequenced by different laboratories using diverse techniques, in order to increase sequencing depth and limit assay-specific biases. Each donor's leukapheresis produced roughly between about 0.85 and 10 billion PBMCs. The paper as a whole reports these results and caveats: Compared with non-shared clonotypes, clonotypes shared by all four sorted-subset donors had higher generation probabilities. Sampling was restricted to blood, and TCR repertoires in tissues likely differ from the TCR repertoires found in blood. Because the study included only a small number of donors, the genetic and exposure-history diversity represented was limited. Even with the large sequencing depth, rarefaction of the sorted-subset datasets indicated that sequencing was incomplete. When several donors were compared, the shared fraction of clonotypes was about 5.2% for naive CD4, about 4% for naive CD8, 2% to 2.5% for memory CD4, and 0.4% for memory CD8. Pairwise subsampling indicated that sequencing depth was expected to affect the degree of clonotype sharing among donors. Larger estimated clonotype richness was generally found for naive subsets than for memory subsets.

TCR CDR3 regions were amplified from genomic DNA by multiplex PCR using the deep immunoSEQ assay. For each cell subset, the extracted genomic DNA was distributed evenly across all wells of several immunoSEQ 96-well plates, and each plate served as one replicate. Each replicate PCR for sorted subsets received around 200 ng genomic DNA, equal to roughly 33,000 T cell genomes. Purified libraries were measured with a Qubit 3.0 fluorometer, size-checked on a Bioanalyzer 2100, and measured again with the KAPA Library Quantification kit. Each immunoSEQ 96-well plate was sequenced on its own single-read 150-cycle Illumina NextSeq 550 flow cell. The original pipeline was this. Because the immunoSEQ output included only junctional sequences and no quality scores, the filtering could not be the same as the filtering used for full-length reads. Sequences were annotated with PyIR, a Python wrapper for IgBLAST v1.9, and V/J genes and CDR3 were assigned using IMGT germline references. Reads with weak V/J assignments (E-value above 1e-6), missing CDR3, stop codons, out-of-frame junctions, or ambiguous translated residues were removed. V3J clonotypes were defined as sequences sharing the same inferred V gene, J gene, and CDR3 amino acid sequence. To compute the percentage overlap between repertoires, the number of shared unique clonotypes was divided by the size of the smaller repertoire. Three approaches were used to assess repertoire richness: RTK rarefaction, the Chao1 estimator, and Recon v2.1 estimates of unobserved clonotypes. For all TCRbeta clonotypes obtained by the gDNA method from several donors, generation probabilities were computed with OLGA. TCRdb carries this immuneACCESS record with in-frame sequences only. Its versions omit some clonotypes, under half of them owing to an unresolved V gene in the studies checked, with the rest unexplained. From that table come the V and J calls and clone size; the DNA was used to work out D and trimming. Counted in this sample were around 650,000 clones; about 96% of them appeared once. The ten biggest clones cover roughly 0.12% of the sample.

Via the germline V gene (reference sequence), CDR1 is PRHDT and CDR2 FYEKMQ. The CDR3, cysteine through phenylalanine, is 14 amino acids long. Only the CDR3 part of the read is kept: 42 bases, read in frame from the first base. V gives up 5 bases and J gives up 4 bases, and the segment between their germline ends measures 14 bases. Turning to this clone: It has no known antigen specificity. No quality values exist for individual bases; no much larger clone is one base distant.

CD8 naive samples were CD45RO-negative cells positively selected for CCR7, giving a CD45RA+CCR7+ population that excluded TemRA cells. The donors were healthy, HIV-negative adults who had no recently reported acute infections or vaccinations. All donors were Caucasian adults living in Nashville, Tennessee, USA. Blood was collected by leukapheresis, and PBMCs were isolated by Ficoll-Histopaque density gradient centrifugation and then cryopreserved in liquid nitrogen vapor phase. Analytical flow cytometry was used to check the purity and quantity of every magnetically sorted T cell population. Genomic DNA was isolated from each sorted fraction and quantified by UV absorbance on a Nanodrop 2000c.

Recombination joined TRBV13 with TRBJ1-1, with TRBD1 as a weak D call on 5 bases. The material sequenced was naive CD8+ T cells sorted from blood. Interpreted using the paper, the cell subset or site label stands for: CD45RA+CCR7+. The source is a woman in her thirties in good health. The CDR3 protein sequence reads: CASSPSTGITEAFF. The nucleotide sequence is TGTGCCAGCAGCCCATCAACAGGTATCACTGAAGCTTTCTTT.